The clone carrying this T cell receptor (beta chain) appeared many times. TCRdb re-called the RT-PCR reads with MiXCR, one entry per CDR3 protein. The sample includes some 480,000 distinct CDR3 sequences, approximately 11% seen only once; the top ten take approximately 12%. These data are taken from a study of response to subunit inactivated influenza vaccine. The CDR3 is 15 amino acids. Germline V lookup: CDR1 DFQATT, CDR2 SNEGSKA (reference sequence). V was clipped by 6 bases and J by 0 bases, with 18 bases between them. This chain connects TRBV20-1 to TRBJ2-7; either TRBD1 or TRBD2 may fit D (5 bases each). This sequence was found in a man aged 50-59 years who received an inactivated influenza vaccine. The sequences come from PBMCs from blood, collected 45 days after vaccination. The CDR3 DNA reads TGCAGTGCCCCGAGGGGAGCGACAAGCTCCTACGAGCAGTACTTC. It yields the protein CSAPRGATSSYEQYF.